What follows is one TCR beta chain and its context. Germline values: CDR1 KGHDR, CDR2 SFDVKD. J was trimmed by 5 bases and V by 5 bases; bases with no gene match: 13. The CDR3 contains 17 residues. This sample is part of a study of blood T cell repertoires in COVID-19. As handled by the study authors: Estimates of nucleated cell counts were drawn from the amplification of reference gene primers. Only in-frame clones appear in the TCRdb table, and some are missing; sequencing was by immunoSEQ multiplex PCR. The V and J calls and clone size come from that table; D and trimming were worked out from the DNA. Of under 300,000 clones in the sample, 70% to 90% were seen once.

Sequencing was performed on peripheral blood. The chain recombines TRBV24-1 with TRBJ1-2, with 10 bases lining up with TRBD1. The sequence derives from a woman aged 40 to 49 who had recovered from COVID-19. CDR3 protein: CATSATTPGQGIYGYTF. The DNA for the CDR3 is TGTGCCACCAGTGCCACCACACCGGGACAGGGGATATATGGCTACACCTTC.